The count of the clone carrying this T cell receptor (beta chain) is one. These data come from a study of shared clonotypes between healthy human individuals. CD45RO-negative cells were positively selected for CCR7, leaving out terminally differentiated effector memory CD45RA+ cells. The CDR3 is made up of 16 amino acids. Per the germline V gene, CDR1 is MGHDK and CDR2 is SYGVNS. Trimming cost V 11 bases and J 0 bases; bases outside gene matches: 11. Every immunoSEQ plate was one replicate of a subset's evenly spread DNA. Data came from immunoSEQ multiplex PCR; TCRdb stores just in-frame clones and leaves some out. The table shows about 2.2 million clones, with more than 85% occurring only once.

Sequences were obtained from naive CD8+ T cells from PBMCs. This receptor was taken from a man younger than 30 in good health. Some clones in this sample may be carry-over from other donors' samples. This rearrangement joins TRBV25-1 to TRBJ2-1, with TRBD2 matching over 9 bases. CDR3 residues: CAGPDFSGSSYNEQFF. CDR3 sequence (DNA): TGTGCCGGTCCCGATTTTAGCGGGAGCTCCTACAATGAGCAGTTCTTC.